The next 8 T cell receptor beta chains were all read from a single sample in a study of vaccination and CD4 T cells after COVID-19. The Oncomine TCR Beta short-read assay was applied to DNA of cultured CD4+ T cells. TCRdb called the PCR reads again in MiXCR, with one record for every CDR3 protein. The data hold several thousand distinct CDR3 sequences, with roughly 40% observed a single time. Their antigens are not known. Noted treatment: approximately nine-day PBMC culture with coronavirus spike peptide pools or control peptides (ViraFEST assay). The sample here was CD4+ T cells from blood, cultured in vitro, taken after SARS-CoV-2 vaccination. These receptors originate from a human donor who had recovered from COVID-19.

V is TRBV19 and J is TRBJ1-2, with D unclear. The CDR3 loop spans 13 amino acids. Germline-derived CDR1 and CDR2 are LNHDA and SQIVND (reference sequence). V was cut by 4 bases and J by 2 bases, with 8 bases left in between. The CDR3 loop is CASSTTPNYGYTF. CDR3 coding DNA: TGTGCCAGTAGTACGACACCCAACTATGGCTACACCTTC.

The CDR3 bases are TGTGCCAGCAGAGTCACGGGCCGGGGTGAAGAAGCTTTCTTT. It codes for CASRVTGRGEEAFF. V is TRBV7-9 and J is TRBJ1-1, with D hard to call. Germline CDR1 is SEHNR and CDR2 is FQNEAQ (reference sequence). The CDR3 consists of 14 residues. V gave up 6 bases and J gave up 8 bases, with 19 bases separating them.

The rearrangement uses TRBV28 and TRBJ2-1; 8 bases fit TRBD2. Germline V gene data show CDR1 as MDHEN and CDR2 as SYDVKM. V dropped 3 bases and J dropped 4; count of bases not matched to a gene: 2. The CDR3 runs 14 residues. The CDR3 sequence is CASSLTSAYNEQFF. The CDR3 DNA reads TGTGCCAGCAGTTTGACTAGCGCTTACAATGAGCAGTTCTTC.

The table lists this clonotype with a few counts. The chain's CDR3 is CSASPLGGNQPQHF. CDR3 nucleotides: TGCAGTGCTTCCCCACTTGGGGGCAATCAGCCCCAGCATTTT. The J gene is TRBJ1-5, the V gene TRBV20-1; D is unresolved. Trimming took off 5 bases at V and 2 bases at J, with 13 bases between the two ends. The CDR3 is 14 residues long. Looked up from germline, CDR1 is DFQATT and CDR2 is SNEGSKA (reference sequence).

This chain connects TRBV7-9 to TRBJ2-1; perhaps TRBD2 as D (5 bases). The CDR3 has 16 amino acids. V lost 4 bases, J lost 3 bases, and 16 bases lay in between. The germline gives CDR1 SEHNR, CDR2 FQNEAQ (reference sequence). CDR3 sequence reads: CASSYLQGGYYNEQFF. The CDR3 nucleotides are TGTGCCAGCAGCTACCTCCAAGGAGGATACTACAATGAGCAGTTCTTC.

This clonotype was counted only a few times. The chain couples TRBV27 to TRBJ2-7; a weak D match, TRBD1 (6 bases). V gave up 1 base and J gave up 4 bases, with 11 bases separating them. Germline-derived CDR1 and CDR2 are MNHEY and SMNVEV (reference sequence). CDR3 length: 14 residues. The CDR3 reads CASSLLGTNYEQYF. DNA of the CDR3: TGTGCCAGCAGTTTATTGGGGACAAATTACGAGCAGTACTTC.

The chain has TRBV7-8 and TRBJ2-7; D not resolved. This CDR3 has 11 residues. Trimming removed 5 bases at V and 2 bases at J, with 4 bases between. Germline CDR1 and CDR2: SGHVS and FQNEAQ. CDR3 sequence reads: CASSLTYEQYF. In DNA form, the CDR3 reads TGTGCCAGCAGCCTAACCTACGAGCAGTACTTC.

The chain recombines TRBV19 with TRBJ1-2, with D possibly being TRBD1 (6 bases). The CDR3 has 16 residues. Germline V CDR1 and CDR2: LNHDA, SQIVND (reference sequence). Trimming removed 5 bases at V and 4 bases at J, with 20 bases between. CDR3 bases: TGTGCCAGTAGTCCTCAGATGGGGGGCGGCTTCTATGGCTACACCTTC. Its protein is CASSPQMGGGFYGYTF.